A single TCR beta chain is shown here with its context. This specimen belongs to a study of T-cell reconstitution after alpha-beta-depleted transplantation in children. As it was prepared, the TCRbeta library received unique molecular identifiers. TCRdb called the PCR reads again in MiXCR, with one record for every CDR3 protein. Of around 490,000 distinct CDR3 sequences in the sample, 10% to 12% were seen once. The material was PBMCs, mostly from graft donor cells, obtained 180 days after TCRalphabeta/CD19-depleted stem cell transplant. This clonotype was obtained from a female patient aged 2 to 10 who had a stem cell transplant for aplastic anemia, so the T cells may come from the graft donor.

The CDR3 is CASSQEWRGGGGYGYTF. CDR3 nucleotides: TGTGCCAGCAGCCAAGAATGGCGCGGGGGCGGCGGCTATGGCTACACCTTC. The V and J genes are TRBV3-1 and TRBJ1-2; D may be TRBD1 (6 bases). Germline loops: CDR1 LGHDT, CDR2 YNNKEL (reference sequence). The V and J ends lost 0 bases and 4 bases respectively, with 18 bases between them. The CDR3 is 17 residues long.